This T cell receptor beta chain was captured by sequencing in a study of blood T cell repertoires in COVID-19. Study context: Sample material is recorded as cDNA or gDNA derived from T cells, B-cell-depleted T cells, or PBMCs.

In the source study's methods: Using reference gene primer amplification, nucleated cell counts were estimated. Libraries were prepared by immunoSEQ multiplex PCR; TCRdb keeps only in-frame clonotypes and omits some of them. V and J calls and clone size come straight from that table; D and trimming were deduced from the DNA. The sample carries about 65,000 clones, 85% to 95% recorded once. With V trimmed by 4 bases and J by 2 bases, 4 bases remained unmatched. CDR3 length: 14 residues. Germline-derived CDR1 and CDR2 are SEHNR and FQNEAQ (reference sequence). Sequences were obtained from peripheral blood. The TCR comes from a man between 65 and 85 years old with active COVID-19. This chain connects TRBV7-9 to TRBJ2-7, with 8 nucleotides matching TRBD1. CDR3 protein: CASSSGTGTYEQYV. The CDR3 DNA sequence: TGTGCCAGCAGCTCCGGGACAGGAACCTACGAGCAGTACGTC.